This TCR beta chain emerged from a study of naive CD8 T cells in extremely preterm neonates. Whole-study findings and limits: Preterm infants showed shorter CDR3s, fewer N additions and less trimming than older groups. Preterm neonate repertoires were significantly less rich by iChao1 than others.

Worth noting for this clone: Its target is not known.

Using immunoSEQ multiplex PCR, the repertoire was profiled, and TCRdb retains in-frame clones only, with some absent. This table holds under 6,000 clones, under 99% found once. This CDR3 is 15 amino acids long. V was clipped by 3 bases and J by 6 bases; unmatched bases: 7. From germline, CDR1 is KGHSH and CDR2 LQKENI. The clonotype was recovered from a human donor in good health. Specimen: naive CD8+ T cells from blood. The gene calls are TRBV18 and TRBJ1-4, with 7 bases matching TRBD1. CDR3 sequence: CASSPGTVDYEKLFF. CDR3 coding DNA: TGTGCCAGCTCACCGGGGACAGTCGACTATGAAAAACTGTTTTTT. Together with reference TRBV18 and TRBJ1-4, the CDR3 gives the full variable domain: NAGVMQNPRHLVRRRGQEARLRCSPMKGHSHVYWYRQLPEEGLKFMVYLQKENIIDESGMPKERFSAEFPKEGPSILRIQQVVRGDSAAYFCASSPGTVDYEKLFFGSGTQLSVL.